This is a list of T cell receptor beta chains from one sample in a study of shared clonotypes between healthy human individuals. Some clones are missing from TCRdb's copy, which holds only in-frame ones; the method was immunoSEQ multiplex PCR. The table lists about 490,000 clones, over 70% of them singletons, with over 9.5% in the top ten. Sequenced: PBMCs. All receptors come from a woman aged 40 to 50 in good health. Some clones in this sample may be carry-over from other donors' samples. Each CDR3 is given with its conserved first and last residue. Each record gives: V gene, clone size, D gene, J gene, CDR3 DNA, CDR3 protein. D genes are given only for firm matches. Expanded clones are given a class, and other clones once, few, many or no size at all.

TRBV5-1	-	TRBD2	TRBJ2-5	TGCGCCAGCAGCCCGGGACTACCCCAAGAGACCCAGTACTTC	CASSPGLPQETQYF
TRBV27	-	-	TRBJ2-7	TGTGCCAGCAGTACAATCCAGGGGCTCTCCTACGAGCAGTACTTC	CASSTIQGLSYEQYF
TRBV4-2	-	-	TRBJ2-3	TGTGCCAGCAGCCAAGTTGAGGGATCGGGCACAGATACGCAGTATTTT	CASSQVEGSGTDTQYF
TRBV11-2	-	TRBD1	TRBJ2-1	TGTGCCAGCAGCTCTAGTGGGGGACAGGGGCGGTATGGTGAGCAGTTCTTC	CASSSSGGQGRYGEQFF
TRBV4-2	many	-	TRBJ2-1	TGTGCCAGCAGCCAAGATAGAAACTCTTACAATGAGCAGTTCTTC	CASSQDRNSYNEQFF
TRBV7-6	many	-	TRBJ2-1	TGTGCCAGCAGCCAGACCTCAAGCCGTGAGCAGTTCTTC	CASSQTSSREQFF
TRBV14	-	-	TRBJ1-1	TGTGCCAGCAGCCAATACTCAGGGAGGAACACTGAAGCTTTCTTT	CASSQYSGRNTEAFF
TRBV6-5	-	-	TRBJ1-1	TGTGCCAGCAGTTACGTTCCGGGGTTCACTGAAGCTTTCTTT	CASSYVPGFTEAFF
TRBV15	many	TRBD2	TRBJ2-1	TGTGCCACCAGCGGGACTAGGAGCTCCTACAATGAGCAGTTCTTC	CATSGTRSSYNEQFF
TRBV4-1	-	-	TRBJ2-6	TGCGCCAGCAGCCAAGACCCAGGTGGTCCTGGGGCCAACGTCCTGACTTTC	CASSQDPGGPGANVLTF
TRBV7-2	-	TRBD2	TRBJ2-1	TGTGCCAGCAGCCGTAGGGGTTCCGGGACTAGGGAGCAGTTCTTC	CASSRRGSGTREQFF
TRBV15	-	-	TRBJ1-1	TGTGCCACCAGCAGCCCGGGACGGGACACTGAAGCTTTCTTT	CATSSPGRDTEAFF
TRBV5-1	-	TRBD2	TRBJ2-2	TGCGCCAGCAGCTTTCTGGCTAGCGGGAGGGCCGCCGGGGAGCTGTTTTTT	CASSFLASGRAAGELFF
TRBV30	-	-	TRBJ2-5	TGTGCCTGGAGTAGGGGTTCTAAAGAGACCCAGTACTTC	CAWSRGSKETQYF
TRBV2	-	-	TRBJ1-5	TGTGCCAGCAGTGAAAGGGCCCGGCGGCGGCCCCAGCATTTT	CASSERARRRPQHF
TRBV4-1	once	-	TRBJ2-1	TGCGCCAGCAGCTTAGGACTACCCTACAATGAGCAGTTCTTC	CASSLGLPYNEQFF